These 32 T cell receptor beta chains were all obtained from the same sample, sequenced in a study of blood T cell repertoires in COVID-19. The method was immunoSEQ multiplex PCR; TCRdb's version includes in-frame clones alone and lacks a portion of them. The table shows fewer than 250,000 clones, with around 84% occurring only once. The sequencing input was peripheral blood. The receptors were gathered from a man in his thirties or forties with active or convalescent COVID-19.

This clone has at least ten counts. The V gene is TRBV6-4, the J gene TRBJ2-1; perhaps TRBD2 as D (5 bases). Trimming cost V 3 bases and J 3 bases, with 6 bases left between them. CDR1 is MRHNA, CDR2 SNTAGT, per germline. The CDR3 runs to 13 residues. The chain's CDR3 is CASSETSYNEQFF. CDR3 coding DNA: TGTGCCAGCAGTGAAACTAGCTACAATGAGCAGTTCTTC.

The V and J genes are TRBV10-3 and TRBJ1-2; 9 bases are a match to TRBD1. Germline CDR1 reads ENHRY; CDR2 reads SYGVKD. V lost 3 bases to trimming and J lost 5 bases; unmatched junction nucleotides: 7. The CDR3 length is 15 residues. CDR3 coding DNA: TGTGCCATCAGTGAAGTATTGGACAGGGGTTATGGCTACACCTTC. Its protein is CAISEVLDRGYGYTF.

The chain uses TRBV25-1 and TRBJ1-4; D might be TRBD1 (5 bases). Germline values: CDR1 MGHDK, CDR2 SYGVNS. Deletions cut 6 bases from V and 7 bases from J, with 15 bases between. CDR3 size: 14 residues. The CDR3 coding sequence is TGTGCCAGCAGCCTCGGGATGGGGGGTGAAAAACTGTTTTTT. Encoded protein: CASSLGMGGEKLFF.

Comment on this clone: Other DNA sequences in this sample translate to the same CDR3. V gene TRBV5-4 combines with J gene TRBJ2-7, with D unclear. CDR1 is SGHNT and CDR2 is YYREEE in the germline V gene (reference sequence). V lost 0 bases to trimming and J lost 1 base, with 5 bases between them. The CDR3 contains 13 residues. The DNA for the CDR3 is TGTGCCAGCAGCTTGGGTAGTTCCTACGAGCAGTACTTC. This codes for CASSLGSSYEQYF.

The chain joins TRBV29-1 to TRBJ1-2; 8 nucleotides match TRBD1. Germline V CDR1 and CDR2: SQVTM, ANQGSEA. V trimming: 4 bases; J trimming: 6 bases; junction bases outside the gene matches: 4. The CDR3 is 12 amino acids. The DNA for the CDR3 is TGCAGCGTTGTGTTGGGACAGGATGGCTACACCTTC. Translation gives CSVVLGQDGYTF.

This clone appeared once. The rearrangement joins TRBV9 to TRBJ2-3; D may be TRBD1 (6 bases). The CDR3 loop spans 15 amino acids. Looked up from germline, CDR1 is SGDLS and CDR2 is YYNGEE. With 4 bases removed from V and 2 bases from J, the gap between germline ends came to 14 bases. CDR3 sequence: CASSPSGTNTDTQYF. The CDR3 DNA sequence: TGTGCCAGCAGCCCCTCCGGGACAAACACAGATACGCAGTATTTT.

CDR3 nucleotide sequence: TGCGCCAGCAGCCAAGCACCAGGAAGGGGGTCTGGAAACACCATATATTTT. This encodes CASSQAPGRGSGNTIYF. This chain links TRBV4-3 with TRBJ1-3; TRBD1 might be the D (6 bases). The V gene's germline CDR1 is LGHNA and CDR2 YSLEER. The length of the CDR3 is 17 residues. V shed 1 base and J shed 1 base, with 14 bases lying between them.

A single count supports this clone. V is TRBV28 and J is TRBJ2-7; D might be TRBD2 (5 bases). V lost 5 bases and J 5 bases, leaving 19 bases between the germline ends. The germline gives CDR1 MDHEN, CDR2 SYDVKM. This CDR3 is built from 15 residues. This CDR3 reads CASSPSSFTNNEQYF. DNA of the CDR3: TGTGCCAGCAGTCCCTCTAGCTTTACTAATAACGAGCAGTACTTC.

The V and J genes are TRBV30 and TRBJ2-1, with TRBD2 matching over 8 bases. The V segment lost 3 bases and the J segment 4 bases; nucleotides outside the gene matches: 2. Germline lookup yields CDR1 GTSNPN and CDR2 SVGIG (reference sequence). There are 13 residues in the CDR3. CDR3 coding DNA: TGTGCCTGGAGCGGGGGGGCATACAATGAGCAGTTCTTC. It specifies CAWSGGAYNEQFF.

This chain uses TRBV28 with TRBJ2-7, with 11 bases aligning to TRBD2. Germline values: CDR1 MDHEN, CDR2 SYDVKM. J gave up 2 bases and V 5 bases, and 2 bases lay outside the gene matches. The CDR3 has 14 amino acids. The CDR3: CASSGTSGTYEQYF. The CDR3 bases are TGTGCCAGCAGTGGGACTAGCGGTACCTACGAGCAGTACTTC. The whole variable domain, remainder taken from reference TRBV28 and TRBJ2-7, is DVKVTQSSRYLVKRTGEKVFLECVQDMDHENMFWYRQDPGLGLRLIYFSYDVKMKEKGDIPEGYSVSREKKERFSLILESASTNQTSMYLCASSGTSGTYEQYFGPGTRLTVT.

This clone was recorded once. The chain has TRBV18 and TRBJ2-5; TRBD1 matches at 9 bases. V was pared by 3 bases and J by 0 bases, with 2 bases of the junction left unmatched. Germline loops: CDR1 KGHSH, CDR2 LQKENI. CDR3 size: 15 residues. The CDR3 reads CASSPTGGYQETQYF. Written as DNA, the CDR3 is TGTGCCAGCTCACCGACAGGGGGGTACCAAGAGACCCAGTACTTC. Combining the CDR3 with reference TRBV18 and TRBJ2-5 gives the whole variable domain NAGVMQNPRHLVRRRGQEARLRCSPMKGHSHVYWYRQLPEEGLKFMVYLQKENIIDESGMPKERFSAEFPKEGPSILRIQQVVRGDSAAYFCASSPTGGYQETQYFGPGTRLLVL.

CDR3 loop: CASSQDPGDRGYYNEQFF. CDR3 in DNA: TGCGCCAGCAGCCAAGACCCTGGTGACAGGGGGTACTACAATGAGCAGTTCTTC. V gene TRBV4-1 combines with J gene TRBJ2-1, with 9 bases aligning to TRBD1. CDR1 and CDR2 (germline): MGHRA, YSYEKL. V dropped 0 bases and J dropped 3; count of bases not matched to a gene: 9. The CDR3 covers 18 residues.

V gene TRBV28 combines with J gene TRBJ1-3, with 7 nucleotides matching TRBD1. Looked up from germline, CDR1 is MDHEN and CDR2 is SYDVKM. The V gene end was trimmed by 6 bases and the J gene end by 4 bases; junction bases not matched to a gene: 3. The CDR3 extends over 13 amino acids. CDR3 sequence reads: CASSLTGGNTIYF. CDR3 in DNA: TGTGCCAGCAGCCTGACAGGGGGAAACACCATATATTTT.

J is TRBJ2-7 and V is TRBV7-9, with D perhaps matching TRBD2 (6 bases). Trimming stripped 1 base from V and 4 bases from J, with 20 bases between. Looked up from germline, CDR1 is SEHNR and CDR2 is FQNEAQ (reference sequence). The CDR3 has 17 residues. CDR3 region: CASSLGGRRDSPYEQYF. The CDR3 nucleotides read TGTGCCAGCAGCTTAGGAGGCCGTCGGGACTCGCCGTACGAGCAGTACTTC.

This rearrangement joins TRBV9 to TRBJ1-6; D not resolved. Germline V gives CDR1 SGDLS, CDR2 YYNGEE. CDR3 size: 14 residues. With 4 bases removed from V and 8 bases from J, the gap between germline ends came to 13 bases. DNA of the CDR3: TGTGCCAGCAGCAGAGACACCCATTATTCACCCCTCCACTTT. This gives the protein CASSRDTHYSPLHF.

V usage is TRBV2 and J usage is TRBJ1-2; D remains unclear. Germline V gives CDR1 SNHLY, CDR2 FYNNEI. Trimming removed 8 bases at V and 4 bases at J, with 11 bases between. The CDR3 is made up of 12 amino acids. Here the CDR3 reads CASLDGSYGYTF. The CDR3 bases are TGTGCCAGCCTAGACGGATCCTATGGCTACACCTTC.

This clone was counted between two and nine times. This chain uses TRBV28 with TRBJ2-5; 8 nucleotides line up with TRBD1. V lost 3 bases to trimming and J lost 4 bases; unmatched junction nucleotides: 13. The CDR3 runs 17 residues. From germline, CDR1 is MDHEN and CDR2 SYDVKM. The CDR3 loop is CASSFVPSTGEGETQYF. The CDR3, as DNA: TGTGCCAGCAGTTTCGTCCCCTCGACAGGGGAAGGAGAGACCCAGTACTTC.

This chain uses TRBV28 with TRBJ1-6, with D unclear. The CDR3 covers 13 residues. Germline V gene data show CDR1 as MDHEN and CDR2 as SYDVKM. V was pared by 5 bases and J by 8 bases, with 10 bases between. The CDR3 coding sequence is TGTGCCAGCAGTCTACTGGGAGATTCACCCCTCCACTTT. Protein product: CASSLLGDSPLHF.

This clone was detected only a few times. The chain carries TRBV3-1 (or the pseudogene TRBV3-2) and TRBJ1-3; 8 bases align to TRBD1. The CDR3 contains 19 residues. Losses at the gene ends were 1 base for V and 0 bases for J; bases not matched to a gene: 11. Germline CDR1 is LGHDT and CDR2 is YNNKEL (reference sequence). CDR3 residues: CASSQGWGQVTSSGNTIYF. For the CDR3, the DNA is TGTGCCAGCAGCCAAGGATGGGGACAGGTGACCTCCTCTGGAAACACCATATATTTT.

This chain joins TRBV2 and TRBJ2-3, with TRBD2 as a possible D gene (5 bases). The germline gives CDR1 SNHLY, CDR2 FYNNEI. This CDR3 contains 14 residues. Trimming cost V 3 bases and J 0 bases, with 7 bases left between them. The CDR3, as DNA: TGTGCCAGCAGTGATAGGACTAGCACAGATACGCAGTATTTT. It codes for CASSDRTSTDTQYF.

CDR3 in amino acids: CASSKDRADTQYF. In nucleotides, the CDR3 is TGTGCCAGCAGCAAGGACAGGGCAGATACGCAGTATTTT. The V gene is TRBV6-4, the J gene TRBJ2-3; 8 bases line up with TRBD1. CDR3 length: 13 residues. V dropped 6 bases and J dropped 4; count of bases not matched to a gene: 3. The germline V gene has CDR1 MRHNA and CDR2 SNTAGT.

The genes are TRBV6-6 and TRBJ2-7; a weak D match, TRBD2 (6 bases). V lost 7 bases and J lost 3, with 13 bases in between. CDR1 and CDR2 from the germline V gene are MNHNY and SVGAGI (reference sequence). This CDR3 comprises 13 residues. The CDR3 DNA follows: TGTGCCAGCACCGAAGCGGGCAACTACGAGCAGTACTTC. As protein: CASTEAGNYEQYF.

The rearrangement uses TRBV10-3 and TRBJ2-1; 10 positions agree with TRBD1. CDR3 length equals 14 residues. Germline V gene lookup returns CDR1 ENHRY and CDR2 SYGVKD. V lost 6 bases, J lost 4 bases, and 3 bases stayed unmatched. This CDR3 reads CAIRTGGSYNEQFF. CDR3 DNA: TGTGCCATCAGGACAGGGGGCTCTTACAATGAGCAGTTCTTC.

The rearrangement links TRBV4-1 to TRBJ1-2, with 7 nucleotides matching TRBD1. The CDR3 loop spans 12 amino acids. Germline V gives CDR1 MGHRA, CDR2 YSYEKL. Unmatched junction bases numbered 8, after V lost 8 bases and J lost 8 bases. The CDR3 spells CASGTTGTGYTF. The CDR3 DNA follows: TGCGCCAGCGGTACGACAGGGACCGGCTACACCTTC.

The chain has TRBV10-3 and TRBJ2-3; D is perhaps TRBD2 (5 bases). CDR3 length equals 14 residues. The ends were cut back, 4 bases at V and 0 bases at J, with 8 bases in the middle. Per the germline V gene, CDR1 is ENHRY and CDR2 is SYGVKD. The CDR3 sequence is CAISGLASTDTQYF. The CDR3 DNA reads as TGTGCCATCAGTGGGCTAGCTAGCACAGATACGCAGTATTTT.

This clone came up a few times. The J gene is TRBJ2-5, the V gene TRBV27; maybe TRBD2 (5 bases). Trimming cost V 3 bases and J 4 bases, with 9 bases left between them. CDR3 length equals 13 residues. Germline V gene lookup returns CDR1 MNHEY and CDR2 SMNVEV (reference sequence). The CDR3 here is CASSFFGGETQYF. The CDR3 coding sequence is TGTGCCAGCAGTTTTTTCGGAGGAGAGACCCAGTACTTC.

The J gene is TRBJ1-2, the V gene TRBV2, with unresolved D. CDR3 length: 12 amino acids. Trimming cost V 8 bases and J 7 bases, with 14 bases left between them. Per germline, CDR1 SNHLY and CDR2 FYNNEI. The CDR3 DNA reads as TGTGCCAGCGGGCTCGAGGAGGGTGGCTACACCTTC. Protein sequence: CASGLEEGGYTF.

This clone turned up a few times. V and J are TRBV27 and TRBJ1-6; D remains unclear. Trimming shortened V by 5 bases and J by 1 base, and 6 bases separated the two germline ends. The CDR3 has 14 residues. Germline V lookup: CDR1 MNHEY, CDR2 SMNVEV (reference sequence). This CDR3 is CASSPQSYNSPLHF. The DNA for the CDR3 is TGTGCCAGCAGTCCCCAATCCTATAATTCACCCCTCCACTTT.

The CDR3 region has the DNA TGTGCCAGCAGGAAAACTCCGGGACAGGGGGAGTACGAGCAGTACTTC. This translates into CASRKTPGQGEYEQYF. The chain links TRBV28 to TRBJ2-7; 11 bases are a match to TRBD1. The length of the CDR3 is 16 residues. Losses at the gene ends were 6 bases for V and 4 bases for J; bases not matched to a gene: 11. Germline V gene sequence: CDR1 MDHEN, CDR2 SYDVKM.

V usage is TRBV5-4 and J usage is TRBJ1-4, with 7 bases identical to TRBD1. With 4 bases clipped from V and 7 bases from J, the junction kept 7 bases outside the gene matches. CDR3 length equals 14 residues. The germline V gene encodes CDR1 SGHNT and CDR2 YYREEE (reference sequence). This CDR3 is CASSQDRMSEKLFF. The DNA of the CDR3 is TGTGCCAGCAGCCAGGACAGGATGAGTGAAAAACTGTTTTTT.

The chain joins TRBV7-2 to TRBJ1-1, with TRBD1 identical over 8 bases. Germline CDR1 SGHTA, CDR2 FQGNSA. CDR3 length equals 15 residues. The V segment lost 4 bases and the J segment 4 bases; nucleotides outside the gene matches: 8. The CDR3: CASSSSGGRSTEAFF. CDR3 DNA sequence: TGTGCCAGCAGCTCCTCAGGGGGCAGGAGCACTGAAGCTTTCTTT.

CDR3 residues: CADTSGGSSYEQYF. For the CDR3, the DNA is TGTGCCGACACTAGCGGGGGTAGCTCCTACGAGCAGTACTTC. The J gene is TRBJ2-7, the V gene TRBV6-5; TRBD2 matches at 11 bases. Germline CDR1 reads MNHEY; CDR2 reads SVGAGI. This CDR3 contains 14 residues. V dropped 11 bases and J dropped 0; count of bases not matched to a gene: 6.